A selection of T cell receptor beta chains follows, all from one sample in a study of cytomegalovirus exposure and HLA in healthy donors. Repertoires were generated with immunoSEQ multiplex PCR, while TCRdb's copy carries only in-frame clones and drops some. This sample carries about 240,000 clones, more than 75% of them seen once, and the ten largest clones take approximately 5.3%. Sequencing used PBMCs. These receptors originate from a woman between 35 and 50 years old in good health and CMV-seropositive. The CDR3 runs from the conserved cysteine through the conserved F or W. The D gene is left open where the match is weak. Part of the rows lack a size; the others show once, few, many or a class for expanded clones.

NA TRBJ2-1 12 TRBV5-1 NA TGCGCCAGCAGCGCCACTGCAAATGAGCAGTTCTTC CASSATANEQFF
few TRBJ1-1 11 TRBV2 NA TGTGCCAGCAGATTTGAGGGAGAAGCTTTCTTT CASRFEGEAFF
NA TRBJ1-6 14 TRBV19 NA TGTGCCAGTAGTATAAGGAGCGATAATTCACCCCTCCACTTT CASSIRSDNSPLHF
NA TRBJ1-1 14 TRBV7-9 NA TGTTCCAGCAGCTTAGCACAGGGAGAGACTGAAGCTTTCTTT CSSSLAQGETEAFF
NA TRBJ2-2 15 TRBV5-4 NA TGTGCCAGCAGCCAAAAGGGGATCGGCACCGGGGAGCTGTTTTTT CASSQKGIGTGELFF
NA TRBJ2-7 14 TRBV30 NA TGTGCCTGGAGTGTGGGGGCCGTTGTCGACGAGCAGTACTTC CAWSVGAVVDEQYF
NA TRBJ1-3 16 TRBV4-1 NA TGCGCCAGCAGCCAAGATACAGGGAGCTCTGGAAACACCATATATTTT CASSQDTGSSGNTIYF
NA TRBJ2-5 17 TRBV5-1 NA TGCGCCAGCAGCTTGGTGGTCGGAGGGGGCGAGGGGGAGACCCAGTACTTC CASSLVVGGGEGETQYF
NA TRBJ2-1 17 TRBV11-3 TRBD2 TGTGCCAGCAGCTTCGGAACTCCGGGACTAGTTGGAAATGAGCAGTTCTTC CASSFGTPGLVGNEQFF
once TRBJ2-2 14 TRBV30 TRBD1 TGTGCCTGGAGAGGGACAGGGGGTACCGGGGAGCTGTTTTTT CAWRGTGGTGELFF
NA TRBJ2-7 15 TRBV7-2 NA TGTGCCAGCAGCTTAGATGTGACAGCGCTCTACGAGCAGTACTTC CASSLDVTALYEQYF
once TRBJ1-1 13 TRBV7-9 NA TGTGCCAGCAGCTTAGGTAGGAACACTGAAGCTTTCTTT CASSLGRNTEAFF
NA TRBJ2-3 17 TRBV7-8 TRBD2 TGTGCCAGCAGCCCAGAGAGACTAGCTCTCAGCACAGATACGCAGTATTTT CASSPERLALSTDTQYF
NA TRBJ2-3 15 TRBV4-3 NA TGCGCCAGCAGCCAAGGACAGCGCAGCACAGATACGCAGTATTTT CASSQGQRSTDTQYF
NA TRBJ1-1 15 TRBV7-9 NA TGTGCCAGCAGCCCGAGCACAGGGATGAACACTGAAGCTTTCTTT CASSPSTGMNTEAFF
once TRBJ2-1 12 TRBV7-2 NA TGTGCCAGCAGTTTACAGGGCAATGAGCAGTTCTTC CASSLQGNEQFF
NA TRBJ2-1 20 TRBV4-2 TRBD2 TGTGCCAGCAGCCAAGATCAGGTCCCGAGCGGGAGGGAGATCTACAATGAGCAGTTCTTC CASSQDQVPSGREIYNEQFF
NA TRBJ1-1 13 TRBV6-5 TRBD1 TGTGCCAGCAGTCCAACAGGGGTCACTGAAGCTTTCTTT CASSPTGVTEAFF
NA TRBJ2-7 15 TRBV27 TRBD1 TGTGCCAGCAGTGCCCCGGACAGGGGGCATTACGAGCAGTACTTC CASSAPDRGHYEQYF
NA TRBJ1-4 16 TRBV2 TRBD1 TGTGCCAGCAGTTATACAGGGGGGGGAGCTAATGAAAAACTGTTTTTT CASSYTGGGANEKLFF
NA TRBJ2-7 15 TRBV7-3 NA TGTGCCAGCAGCCCGGGACACCTCATAACCTACGAGCAGTACTTC CASSPGHLITYEQYF
NA TRBJ1-2 13 TRBV30 NA TGTGCCTGGAGTCCTGGGGGAGGAAATGGCTACACCTTC CAWSPGGGNGYTF
NA TRBJ2-7 15 TRBV9 NA TGTGCCAGCAGCGTAGCTGCTAGTTTCGTGTACGAGCAGTACTTC CASSVAASFVYEQYF
NA TRBJ1-6 15 TRBV6-4 TRBD1 TGTGCCAGCAGTGACTCGGGACAGGGTCACTCACCCCTCCACTTT CASSDSGQGHSPLHF
NA TRBJ1-2 13 TRBV30 TRBD1 TGTGCCTGGACCCCGACAGGGTCCTATGGCTACACCTTC CAWTPTGSYGYTF
few TRBJ1-1 17 TRBV27 NA TGTGCCAGCAGTTTATCCCCCTGGGATAGCGAGAACACTGAAGCTTTCTTT CASSLSPWDSENTEAFF